Given below is one T cell receptor beta chain in context. Its antigen is not yet known. It has no much larger one-base neighbor in the sample; base qualities were not kept. The sample comes from a study of T cell responses to AZD1222 COVID-19 vaccine (dated by TCRdb to the early 2020s). A note on the overall study: AZD1222 recipients with second doses at about 4 weeks or about 12 weeks were pooled, because spike-specific TCR depth and breadth did not differ between schedules. A total of 230 to 250 trial participants underwent TCR sequencing, of whom roughly 210 had received two doses of AZD1222 and about 26 had received two doses of the MenACWY control vaccine. Trial participants were enrolled into age subgroups of 18-55, 56-69 and 70-plus years, which contained 148, 28 and 57 TCR-sequenced participants, respectively. The paper as a whole reports these results and caveats: Epitopes outside the regions mutated in the B.1.351 and B.1.1.7 variants were reportedly recognized by nearly half of the unique spike-specific TCRs. Most participants were white British and females outnumbered males, and the authors suggested that clonal diversity may have been underestimated. Only six AZD1222 recipients were SARS-CoV-2 seropositive at baseline, limiting conclusions about previously exposed vaccinees. In the small 56-69-year group, the increase in depth fell short of significance, most likely because of low power. Because no samples from the day 14 peak response were available, repertoires could be characterized only after the peak T cell response. Vaccine-associated CD4 TCRs spanned the whole spike protein, with dominant responses in regions 160-218 and 743-854. Spike-specific TCR breadth and depth rose significantly after two AZD1222 doses compared with day 0 and with MenACWY recipients.

The sample's time point label is to be understood as: baseline before first vaccination. Vaccinee samples were obtained from the UK trials COV001 and COV002, which included a single-blind randomized controlled phase 2/3 trial of AZD1222 (ChAdOx1 nCoV-19) in healthy adults. Trial participant PBMC samples were collected at day 0 and day 28 after the second dose for TCRbeta chain sequencing. The CDR3 regions of human TCRbeta chains were subjected to immunosequencing. Under the source paper's analysis protocol: TCRs in the repertoires were compared against a reference library of SARS-CoV-2-specific TCRs that had been generated with the MIRA antigen-specificity platform. Breadth was defined as the fraction of unique TCRs that were SARS-CoV-2-associated, and depth was defined as the fraction of total T cells that were SARS-CoV-2-associated. Using the MIRA data, every spike-specific TCR was mapped to the spike region that the TCR reacted to and assigned to either a CD4 or a CD8 class. Log10-transformed breadth and depth values were compared by one-way ANOVA with Sidak's multiple comparisons tests. Here the immuneACCESS table is served through TCRdb, limited to in-frame sequences with V and J called. Missing clones are a known gap in these copies; in checked studies unresolved V genes cover under half, and the rest lacks a known reason. D and trimming come from the DNA, and the V and J calls and clone size come from that table. The sample table holds 50,000 to 60,000 clones, of which over 70% were seen once. Over 12% of the sample is held by the ten biggest clonotypes.

This sequence was found in an adult in good health. The sequences come from peripheral blood, collected on day 0 of AZD1222 vaccination.

Read as DNA, the sequence is TGTGCCAGCAGTGGACTAGATACGCAGTATTTT. It encodes CASSGLDTQYF. Here the chain combines TRBV12-3 or TRBV12-4 and TRBJ2-3, and TRBD2 may be the D gene, going by 5 matching bases. The CDR3, from cysteine to phenylalanine, totals 11 residues. Only the CDR3 portion is preserved as DNA: 33 bases, with reading frame beginning at the first base. Trimming takes 5 bases from V and 5 bases from J, and the germline ends sit 5 bases apart.